Listed below are T cell receptor beta chains from one sample, sequenced in a study of T-cell memory formation after mild COVID-19. From the 5' RACE reads, TCRdb called clonotypes with MiXCR, one entry per CDR3 protein. The sample has about half a million distinct CDR3 sequences; 18% are singletons. Source material: PBMCs or a T cell subset sorted from them (not recorded which). The receptors here all came from an adult woman who had mild COVID-19 (a few samples of this study predate the infection). Cell type and time point are not known. CDR3s leave out the opening cysteine and the closing phenylalanine or tryptophan.

CDR3 protein: ASSLRDNQPQH
V gene: TRBV7-2
J gene: TRBJ1-5

CDR3 protein: ASSPRGLADYNEQF
V gene: TRBV13
J gene: TRBJ2-1

CDR3 protein: ASTPRRGPSDTQY
V gene: TRBV7-2
J gene: TRBJ2-3

CDR3 protein: SARARGSNYGYT
V gene: TRBV20-1
J gene: TRBJ1-2

CDR3 protein: SARIGTSGGASYNEQF
V gene: TRBV20-1
J gene: TRBJ2-1

CDR3 protein: ATSDSGALHYAF
V gene: TRBV24-1
J gene: TRBJ1-1

CDR3 protein: ASSFADATEAF
V gene: TRBV12-3/TRBV12-4
J gene: TRBJ1-1

CDR3 protein: ASSLGGLAGGPVLSYNEQF
V gene: TRBV5-1
J gene: TRBJ2-1

CDR3 protein: ASSLDLSWGNEQF
V gene: TRBV7-9
J gene: TRBJ2-1

CDR3 protein: SARESIAGVVGELF
V gene: TRBV20-1
J gene: TRBJ2-2

CDR3 protein: ASTGTGVYEQY
V gene: TRBV5-1
J gene: TRBJ2-7

CDR3 protein: ASSFMLGRGATGELF
V gene: TRBV11-3
J gene: TRBJ2-2

CDR3 protein: ASSFRLAGGPVHEQF
V gene: TRBV7-8
J gene: TRBJ2-1

CDR3 protein: ASRTDAGDTQY
V gene: TRBV5-1
J gene: TRBJ2-3

CDR3 protein: ASSESGGGARYNEQF
V gene: TRBV25-1
J gene: TRBJ2-1

CDR3 protein: SVLRGIGYNEQF
V gene: TRBV29-1
J gene: TRBJ2-1

CDR3 protein: ASSVSGMTYEQY
V gene: TRBV12-3/TRBV12-4
J gene: TRBJ2-7